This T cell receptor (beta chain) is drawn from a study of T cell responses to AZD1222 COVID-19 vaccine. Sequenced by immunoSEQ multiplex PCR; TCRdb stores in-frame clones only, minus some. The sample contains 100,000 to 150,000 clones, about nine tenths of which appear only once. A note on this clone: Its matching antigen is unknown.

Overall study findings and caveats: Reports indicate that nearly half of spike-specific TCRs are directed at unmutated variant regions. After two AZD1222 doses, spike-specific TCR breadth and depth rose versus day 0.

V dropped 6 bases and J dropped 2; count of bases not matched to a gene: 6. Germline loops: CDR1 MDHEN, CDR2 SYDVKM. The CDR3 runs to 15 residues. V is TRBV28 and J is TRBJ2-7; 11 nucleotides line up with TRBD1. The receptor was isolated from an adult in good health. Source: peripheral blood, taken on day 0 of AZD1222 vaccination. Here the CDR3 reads CASRTGQGVTYEQYF. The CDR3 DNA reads TGTGCCAGCAGAACGGGACAGGGGGTCACCTACGAGCAGTACTTC. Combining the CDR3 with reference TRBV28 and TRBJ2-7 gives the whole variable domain DVKVTQSSRYLVKRTGEKVFLECVQDMDHENMFWYRQDPGLGLRLIYFSYDVKMKEKGDIPEGYSVSREKKERFSLILESASTNQTSMYLCASRTGQGVTYEQYFGPGTRLTVT.